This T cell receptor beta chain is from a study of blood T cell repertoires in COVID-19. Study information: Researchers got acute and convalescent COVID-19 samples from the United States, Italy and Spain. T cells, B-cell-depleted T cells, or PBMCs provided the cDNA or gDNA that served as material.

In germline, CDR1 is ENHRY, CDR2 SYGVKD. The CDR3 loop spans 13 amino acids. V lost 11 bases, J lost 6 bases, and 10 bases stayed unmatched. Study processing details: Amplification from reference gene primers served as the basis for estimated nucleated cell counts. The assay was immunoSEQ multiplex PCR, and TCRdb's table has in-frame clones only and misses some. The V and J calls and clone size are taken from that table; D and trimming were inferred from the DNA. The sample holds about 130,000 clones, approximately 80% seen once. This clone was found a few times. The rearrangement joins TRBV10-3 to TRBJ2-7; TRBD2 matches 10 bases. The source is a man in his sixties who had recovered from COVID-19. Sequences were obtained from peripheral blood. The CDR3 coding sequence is TGTGCCGCAACCGGGACTAGCGCTAGCGAGCAGTACTTC. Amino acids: CAATGTSASEQYF.